This record looks at one TCR beta chain sequence and its context. Its antigen is as yet unknown. Profiling relied on immunoSEQ multiplex PCR, and the TCRdb table lists in-frame clones only, not all of them. The sample yields thousands of clones, 60% to 85% seen once. This sample is part of a study of PD-1 blockade in mismatch repair-deficient tumors. Across the whole study: All were previously treated, progressing patients with some twelve mismatch repair-deficient cancer types.

Time point denoted: archival surgical resection tumor tissue. PCR or immunohistochemistry showed mismatch repair deficiency in every enrolled patient. Three pembrolizumab responders had their TCRs sequenced. The V gene lost 1 base and the J gene lost 3 bases, with 3 bases spanning the gap. CDR3 size: 12 residues. Looked up from germline, CDR1 is PRHDT and CDR2 is FYEKMQ (reference sequence). Findings of the study overall: Tumor-resident clones, often absent from pretreatment blood, expanded after pembrolizumab and then contracted.

The chain joins TRBV13 to TRBJ1-1; D call uncertain. Sequencing was performed on primary tumor tissue, taken from a patient treated with pembrolizumab. The TCR originated in an adult with mismatch repair-deficient cancer. The CDR3 loop is CASSLAYTEAFF. CDR3 sequence (DNA): TGTGCCAGCAGCTTAGCGTACACTGAAGCTTTCTTT.